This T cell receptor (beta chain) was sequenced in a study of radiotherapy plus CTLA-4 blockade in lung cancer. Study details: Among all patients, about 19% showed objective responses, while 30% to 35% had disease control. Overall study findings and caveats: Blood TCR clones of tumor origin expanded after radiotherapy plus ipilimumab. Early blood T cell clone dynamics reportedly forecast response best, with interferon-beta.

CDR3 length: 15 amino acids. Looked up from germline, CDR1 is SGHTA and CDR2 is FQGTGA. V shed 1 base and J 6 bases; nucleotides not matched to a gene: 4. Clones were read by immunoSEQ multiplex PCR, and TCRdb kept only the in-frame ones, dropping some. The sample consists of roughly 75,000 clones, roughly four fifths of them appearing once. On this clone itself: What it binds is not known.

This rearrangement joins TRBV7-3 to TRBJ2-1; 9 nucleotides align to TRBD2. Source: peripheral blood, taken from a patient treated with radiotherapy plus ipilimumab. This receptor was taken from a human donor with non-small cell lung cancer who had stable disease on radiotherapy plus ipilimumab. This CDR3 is CASSLMTSGTNEQFF. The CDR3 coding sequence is TGTGCCAGCAGCTTAATGACTAGCGGAACCAATGAGCAGTTCTTC.